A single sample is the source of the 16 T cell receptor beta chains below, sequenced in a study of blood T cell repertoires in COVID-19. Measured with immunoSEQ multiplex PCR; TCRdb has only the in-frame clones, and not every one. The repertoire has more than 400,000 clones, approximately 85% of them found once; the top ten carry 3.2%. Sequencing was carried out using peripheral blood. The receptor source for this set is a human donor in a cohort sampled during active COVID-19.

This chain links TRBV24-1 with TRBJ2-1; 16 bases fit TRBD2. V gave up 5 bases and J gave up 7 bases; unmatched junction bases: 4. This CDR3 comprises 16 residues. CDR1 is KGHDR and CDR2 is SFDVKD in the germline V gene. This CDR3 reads CATSVPGLAGGNEQFF. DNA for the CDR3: TGTGCCACCAGTGTTCCGGGACTAGCGGGAGGGAATGAGCAGTTCTTC.

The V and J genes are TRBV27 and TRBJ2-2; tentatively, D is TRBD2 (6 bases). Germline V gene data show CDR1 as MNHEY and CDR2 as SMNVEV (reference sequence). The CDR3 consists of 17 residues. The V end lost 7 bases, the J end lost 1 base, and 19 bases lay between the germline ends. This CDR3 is CASKGGKMRQNTGELFF. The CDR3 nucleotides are TGTGCCAGCAAGGGAGGTAAAATGCGTCAGAACACCGGGGAGCTGTTTTTT.

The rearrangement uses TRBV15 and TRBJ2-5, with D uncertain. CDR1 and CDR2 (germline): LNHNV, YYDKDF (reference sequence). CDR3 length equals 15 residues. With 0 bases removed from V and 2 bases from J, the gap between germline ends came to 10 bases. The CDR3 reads CATSRDAQAQETQYF. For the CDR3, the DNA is TGTGCCACCAGCAGAGATGCCCAGGCTCAAGAGACCCAGTACTTC.

CDR3 nucleotides: TGTGCCAGCAGCTTAACCATGGGACAGGGAAATTTAGAGACCCAGTACTTC. Its protein is CASSLTMGQGNLETQYF. This chain links TRBV7-3 with TRBJ2-5; 9 positions match TRBD1. Germline V gives CDR1 SGHTA, CDR2 FQGTGA. This CDR3 comprises 17 residues. V trimming: 0 bases; J trimming: 4 bases; junction bases outside the gene matches: 9. The complete variable domain, with remaining parts taken from reference TRBV7-3 and TRBJ2-5, reads GAGVSQTPSNKVTEKGKYVELRCDPISGHTALYWYRQSLGQGPEFLIYFQGTGAADDSGLPNDRFFAVRPEGSVSTLKIQRTERGDSAVYLCASSLTMGQGNLETQYFGPGTRLLVL.

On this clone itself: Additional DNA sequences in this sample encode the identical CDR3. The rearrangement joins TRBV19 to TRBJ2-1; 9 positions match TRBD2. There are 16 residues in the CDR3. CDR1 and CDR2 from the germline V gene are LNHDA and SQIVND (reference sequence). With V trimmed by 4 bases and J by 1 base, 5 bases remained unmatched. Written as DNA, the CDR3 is TGTGCCAGTAGTAGAGCGGGAGGTAGTTCCTACAATGAGCAGTTCTTC. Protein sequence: CASSRAGGSSYNEQFF. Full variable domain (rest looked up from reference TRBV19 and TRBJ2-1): DGGITQSPKYLFRKEGQNVTLSCEQNLNHDAMYWYRQDPGQGLRLIYYSQIVNDFQKGDIAEGYSVSREKKESFPLTVTSAQKNPTAFYLCASSRAGGSSYNEQFFGPGTRLTVL.

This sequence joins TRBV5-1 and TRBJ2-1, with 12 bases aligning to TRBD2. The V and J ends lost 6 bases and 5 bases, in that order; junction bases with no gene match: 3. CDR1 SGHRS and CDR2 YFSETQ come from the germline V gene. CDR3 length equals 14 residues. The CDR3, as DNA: TGCGCCAGCACCAGGACTAGCGGGAACAATGAGCAGTTCTTC. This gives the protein CASTRTSGNNEQFF.

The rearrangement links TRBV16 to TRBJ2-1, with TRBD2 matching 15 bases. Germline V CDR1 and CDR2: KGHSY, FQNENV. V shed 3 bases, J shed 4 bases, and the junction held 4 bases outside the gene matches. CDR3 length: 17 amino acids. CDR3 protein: CASSQFGLAGGYNEQFF. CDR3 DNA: TGTGCCAGCAGCCAGTTCGGACTAGCGGGAGGGTACAATGAGCAGTTCTTC.

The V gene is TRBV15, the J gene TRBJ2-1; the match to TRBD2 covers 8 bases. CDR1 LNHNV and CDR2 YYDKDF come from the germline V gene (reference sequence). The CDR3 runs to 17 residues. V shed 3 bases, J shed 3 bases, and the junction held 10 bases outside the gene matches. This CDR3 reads CATSRIPFAGGYNEQFF. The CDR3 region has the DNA TGTGCCACCAGCAGGATACCCTTTGCGGGAGGCTACAATGAGCAGTTCTTC.

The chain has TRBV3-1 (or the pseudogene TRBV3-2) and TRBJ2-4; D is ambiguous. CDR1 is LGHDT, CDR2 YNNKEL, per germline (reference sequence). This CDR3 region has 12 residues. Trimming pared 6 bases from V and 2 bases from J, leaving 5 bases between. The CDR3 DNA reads TGTGCCAGCAGTAGTACCAAAAACATTCAGTACTTC. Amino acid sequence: CASSSTKNIQYF.

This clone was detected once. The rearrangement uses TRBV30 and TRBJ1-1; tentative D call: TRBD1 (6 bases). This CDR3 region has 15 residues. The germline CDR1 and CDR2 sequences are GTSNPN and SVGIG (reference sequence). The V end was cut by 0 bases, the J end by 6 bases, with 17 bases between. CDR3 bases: TGTGCCTGGAGTGTACGGTGGCAGGGGCTACCTGAAGCTTTCTTT. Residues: CAWSVRWQGLPEAFF.

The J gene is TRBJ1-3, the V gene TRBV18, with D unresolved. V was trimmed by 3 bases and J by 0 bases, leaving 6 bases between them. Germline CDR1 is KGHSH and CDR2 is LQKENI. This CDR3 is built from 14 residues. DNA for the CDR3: TGTGCCAGCTCACCGGTCAGCTCTGGAAACACCATATATTTT. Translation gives CASSPVSSGNTIYF. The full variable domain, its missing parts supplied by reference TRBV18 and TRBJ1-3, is NAGVMQNPRHLVRRRGQEARLRCSPMKGHSHVYWYRQLPEEGLKFMVYLQKENIIDESGMPKERFSAEFPKEGPSILRIQQVVRGDSAAYFCASSPVSSGNTIYFGEGSWLTVV.

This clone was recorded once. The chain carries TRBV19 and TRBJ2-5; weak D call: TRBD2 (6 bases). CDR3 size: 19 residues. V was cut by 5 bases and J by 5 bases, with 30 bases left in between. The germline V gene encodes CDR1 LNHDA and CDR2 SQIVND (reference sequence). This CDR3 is CASSLPFGGGPSFRETQYF. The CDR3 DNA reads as TGTGCCAGTAGTCTCCCCTTTGGAGGAGGGCCCTCTTTTCGGGAGACCCAGTACTTC.

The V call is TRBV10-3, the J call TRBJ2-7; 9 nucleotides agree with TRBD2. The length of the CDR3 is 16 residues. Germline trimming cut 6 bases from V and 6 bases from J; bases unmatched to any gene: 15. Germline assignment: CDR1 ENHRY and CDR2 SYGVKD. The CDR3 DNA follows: TGTGCCATCAGCAGCCCTAGCGGGGACCTCTCTGGCGAGCAGTACTTC. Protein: CAISSPSGDLSGEQYF.

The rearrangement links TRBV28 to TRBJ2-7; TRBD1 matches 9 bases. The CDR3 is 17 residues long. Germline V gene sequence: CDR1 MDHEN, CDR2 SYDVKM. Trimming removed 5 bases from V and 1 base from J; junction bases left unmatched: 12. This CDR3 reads CASSPGQGRALSYEQYF. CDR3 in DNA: TGTGCCAGCAGTCCCGGACAGGGGCGGGCTTTATCCTACGAGCAGTACTTC.

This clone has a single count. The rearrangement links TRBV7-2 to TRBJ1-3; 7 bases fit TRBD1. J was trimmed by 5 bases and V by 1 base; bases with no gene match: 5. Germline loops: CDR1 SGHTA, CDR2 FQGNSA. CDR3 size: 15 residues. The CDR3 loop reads CASSLDGTDRNTIYF. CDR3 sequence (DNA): TGTGCCAGCAGCTTAGATGGGACAGACAGAAACACCATATATTTT.

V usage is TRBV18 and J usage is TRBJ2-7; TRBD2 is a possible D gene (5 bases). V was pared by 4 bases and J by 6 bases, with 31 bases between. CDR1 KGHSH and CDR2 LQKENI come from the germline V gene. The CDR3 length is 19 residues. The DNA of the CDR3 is TGTGCCAGCTCACTGTTTTTGAGTGGCGGGCGGAATCCCATAATCGAGCAGTACTTC. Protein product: CASSLFLSGGRNPIIEQYF.